This T cell receptor beta chain was found in a study of shared clonotypes between healthy human individuals. Points from the study as a whole: Memory subsets generally showed lower estimated richness than naive subsets. A handful of donors showed sharing of around 5% of naive CD4 clonotypes.

This CDR3 region has 14 residues. The germline V gene has CDR1 MNHNS and CDR2 SASEGT. V was shortened by 2 bases and J by 1 base, with 6 bases between the two germline ends. At a deep level, the assay was run. TCRdb's table, derived via immunoSEQ multiplex PCR, lists solely in-frame clones and lacks some. Among 900,000 to 1,200,000 clones listed, 75% to 80% were seen once. As to this clone: Its specificity is not known.

The investigators split CD4+ cells into a CD45RA+ naive subset and a CD45RA-negative memory subset. The chain has TRBV6-1 and TRBJ1-5, with D tentatively TRBD1 (5 bases). Sequencing used memory CD4+ T cells from PBMCs. Specified subset: CD45RA-negative fraction. This receptor was taken from a man in his late teens or twenties in good health. Some clones in this sample may be carry-over from other donors' samples. DNA for the CDR3: TGTGCCAGCAGTGAACGACAGAGCAATCAGCCCCAGCATTTT. This gives the protein CASSERQSNQPQHF.